The T cell receptor beta chain under discussion was sequenced for a study of neurological immune-mediated disorders. Findings of the study overall: No sharing of CDR3 amino acid sequences was observed among expanded clones across subjects, suggesting private repertoires in all groups. Healthy controls had more TCR clonal expansion than multiple sclerosis, which showed the least, whereas HTLV-1-associated myelopathy showed the most.

Via MiXCR, TCRdb re-called the 5' RACE reads, giving one row per CDR3 protein. The table shows some 60,000 distinct CDR3 sequences, with around a tenth occurring only once. Noted time point: longitudinal time-point 2. PBMCs numbering 2 million and stored at -80 C yielded the unsorted libraries. The ends lost 3 bases at V and 5 bases at J; junction bases unmatched: 3. This CDR3 spans 13 amino acids. Per the germline V gene, CDR1 is DFQATT and CDR2 is SNEGSKA (reference sequence). Many counts were recorded for this clonotype. Its antigen is currently unknown. The V gene is TRBV20-1, the J gene TRBJ2-7; 11 nucleotides match TRBD2. Sequencing was carried out using PBMCs. The sequence was collected from a man aged 25 to 40 in good health. The CDR3 sequence is CSASASGRNEQYF. CDR3 nucleotide sequence: TGCAGTGCTAGCGCTAGCGGGAGGAACGAGCAGTACTTC.